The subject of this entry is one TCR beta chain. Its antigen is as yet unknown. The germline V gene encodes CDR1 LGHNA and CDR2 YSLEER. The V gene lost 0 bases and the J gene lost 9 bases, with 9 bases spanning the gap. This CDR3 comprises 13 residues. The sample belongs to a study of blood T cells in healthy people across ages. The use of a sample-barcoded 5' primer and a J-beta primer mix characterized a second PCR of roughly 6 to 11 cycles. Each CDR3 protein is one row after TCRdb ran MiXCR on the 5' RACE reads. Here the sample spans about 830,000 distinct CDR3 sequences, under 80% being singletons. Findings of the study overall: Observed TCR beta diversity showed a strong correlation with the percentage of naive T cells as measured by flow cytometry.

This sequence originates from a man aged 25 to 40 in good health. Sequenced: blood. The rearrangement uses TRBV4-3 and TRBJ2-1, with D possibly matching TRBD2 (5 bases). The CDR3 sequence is CASSQDGRVEQFF. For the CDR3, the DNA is TGCGCCAGCAGCCAAGATGGGCGGGTTGAGCAGTTCTTC.